These 20 T cell receptor beta chains share one sample of origin, sequenced in a study of T cell responses to AZD1222 COVID-19 vaccine. Sequenced by immunoSEQ multiplex PCR; TCRdb stores in-frame clones only, minus some. Here the sample spans some 120,000 clones, approximately 88% being singletons. The sample here was peripheral blood, taken on day 0 of AZD1222 vaccination. The receptors come from an adult in good health.

The gene calls are TRBV7-2 and TRBJ1-5; weak D call: TRBD1 (5 bases). The CDR3 runs to 15 residues. Germline lookup yields CDR1 SGHTA and CDR2 FQGNSA. Trimming pared 3 bases from V and 2 bases from J, leaving 11 bases between. This chain's CDR3 is CASSLGGSGNQPQHF. The CDR3 DNA is TGTGCCAGCAGCTTGGGGGGGAGCGGCAATCAGCCCCAGCATTTT. Full variable domain (remainder filled in from reference TRBV7-2 and TRBJ1-5): GAGVSQSPSNKVTEKGKDVELRCDPISGHTALYWYRQSLGQGLEFLIYFQGNSAPDKSGLPSDRFSAERTGGSVSTLTIQRTQQEDSAVYLCASSLGGSGNQPQHFGDGTRLSIL.

The chain uses TRBV10-3 and TRBJ2-1, with 9 bases matching TRBD2. With V trimmed by 3 bases and J by 3 bases, 3 bases remained unmatched. Germline assignment: CDR1 ENHRY and CDR2 SYGVKD. The CDR3 contains 15 residues. CDR3 region: CAISDRREGYNEQFF. In DNA, the CDR3 is TGTGCCATCAGTGATAGGCGGGAGGGCTACAATGAGCAGTTCTTC.

The chain uses TRBV18 and TRBJ1-4; D uncertain. The CDR3 length is 17 residues. CDR1 is KGHSH and CDR2 is LQKENI in the germline V gene. Trimming shortened V by 2 bases and J by 5 bases, and 18 bases separated the two germline ends. In DNA form, the CDR3 reads TGTGCCAGCTCACCATCGGGTTATAGGCCAAGCAATGAAAAACTGTTTTTT. The encoded protein is CASSPSGYRPSNEKLFF. The whole variable domain, filled in from reference TRBV18 and TRBJ1-4, reads NAGVMQNPRHLVRRRGQEARLRCSPMKGHSHVYWYRQLPEEGLKFMVYLQKENIIDESGMPKERFSAEFPKEGPSILRIQQVVRGDSAAYFCASSPSGYRPSNEKLFFGSGTQLSVL.

CDR3 nucleotides: TGTGCCAGCAGCGTAGCTGCTAGAGAGACCCAGTACTTC. Its protein is CASSVAARETQYF. V gene TRBV9 combines with J gene TRBJ2-5; D is undetermined. Trimming left V 0 bases short and J 4 bases short, with 7 bases between. CDR1 SGDLS and CDR2 YYNGEE come from the germline V gene. The CDR3 has 13 residues. Drawing the rest from reference TRBV9 and TRBJ2-5, the complete variable domain is DSGVTQTPKHLITATGQRVTLRCSPRSGDLSVYWYQQSLDQGLQFLIQYYNGEERAKGNILERFSAQQFPDLHSELNLSSLELGDSALYFCASSVAARETQYFGPGTRLLVL.

J is TRBJ1-2 and V is TRBV19; 7 bases fit TRBD1. Germline V gene lookup returns CDR1 LNHDA and CDR2 SQIVND (reference sequence). Trimming removed 3 bases from V and 3 bases from J; junction bases left unmatched: 28. The CDR3 consists of 22 residues. CDR3 sequence (DNA): TGTGCCAGTAGTATTGATGTTGTTTGGGGTGTCTTCCTACAGGGGTCCTACTATGGCTACACCTTC. This sequence encodes CASSIDVVWGVFLQGSYYGYTF.

V usage is TRBV10-3 and J usage is TRBJ1-5, with 8 bases identical to TRBD1. The CDR3 runs to 15 residues. V dropped 10 bases and J dropped 0; count of bases not matched to a gene: 8. Germline loops: CDR1 ENHRY, CDR2 SYGVKD. The CDR3 protein is CATHRGQDSNQPQHF. The CDR3 DNA reads TGTGCCACCCACCGGGGACAGGATAGCAATCAGCCCCAGCATTTT.

This chain joins TRBV13 and TRBJ1-1, with TRBD1 as a possible D gene (5 bases). V lost 6 bases to trimming and J lost 0 bases, with 17 bases between them. The CDR3 totals 16 residues. Germline CDR1 is PRHDT and CDR2 is FYEKMQ (reference sequence). This CDR3 reads CASRAVLGELNTEAFF. DNA of the CDR3: TGTGCCAGCAGGGCGGTGCTAGGGGAGCTGAACACTGAAGCTTTCTTT. The entire variable domain, with the rest obtained from reference TRBV13 and TRBJ1-1, is as follows: AAGVIQSPRHLIKEKRETATLKCYPIPRHDTVYWYQQGPGQDPQFLISFYEKMQSDKGSIPDRFSAQQFSDYHSELNMSSLELGDSALYFCASRAVLGELNTEAFFGQGTRLTVV.

The chain combines TRBV5-1 with TRBJ1-1; D is unresolved. Germline V CDR1 and CDR2: SGHRS, YFSETQ. The V end lost 2 bases, the J end lost 5 bases, and 7 bases lay between the germline ends. This CDR3 contains 12 residues. The CDR3 loop reads CASSFLGTEAFF. CDR3 sequence (DNA): TGCGCCAGCAGCTTCCTCGGTACTGAAGCTTTCTTT.

The chain carries TRBV2 and TRBJ2-3; D not certain. Looked up from germline, CDR1 is SNHLY and CDR2 is FYNNEI. With 7 bases removed from V and 2 bases from J, the gap between germline ends came to 7 bases. CDR3 length: 12 amino acids. Here the CDR3 reads CASTYSTDTQYF. The DNA of the CDR3 is TGTGCCAGCACCTACTCCACAGATACGCAGTATTTT.

V gene TRBV24-1 combines with J gene TRBJ2-5; 16 nucleotides agree with TRBD2. Germline trimming cut 4 bases from V and 4 bases from J; bases unmatched to any gene: 8. The CDR3 has 18 amino acids. Germline CDR1 reads KGHDR; CDR2 reads SFDVKD. Here the CDR3 DNA reads TGTGCCACCAGTGACGAGGGACTAGCGGGAGGGTCGTTAGAGACCCAGTACTTC. Translated: CATSDEGLAGGSLETQYF.

There are a few counts of this clone. This sequence joins TRBV6-2 or TRBV6-3 and TRBJ1-5; TRBD1 is a possible D gene (5 bases). This CDR3 comprises 14 residues. CDR1 is MNHEY and CDR2 is SVGEGT in the germline V gene. The V end was cut by 2 bases, the J end by 7 bases, with 12 bases between. The CDR3 here is CASSYPTETQPQHF. The CDR3 bases are TGTGCCAGCAGTTACCCGACAGAAACCCAGCCCCAGCATTTT.

This clone is a singleton in its sample. The V and J genes are TRBV6-4 and TRBJ2-3, with TRBD1 as a possible D gene (6 bases). This CDR3 has 15 residues. Trimming removed 3 bases from V and 6 bases from J, with 16 bases in between. CDR1 is MRHNA and CDR2 is SNTAGT in the germline V gene. The CDR3 nucleotides read TGTGCCAGCAGTGAGCAGGGGATCTCTGGGGATACGCAGTATTTT. Amino acid sequence: CASSEQGISGDTQYF.

The genes are TRBV4-1 and TRBJ1-2; TRBD1 matches 9 bases. CDR1 is MGHRA and CDR2 is YSYEKL in the germline V gene. V was pared by 3 bases and J by 2 bases, with 4 bases of the junction left unmatched. The CDR3 extends over 15 amino acids. For the CDR3, the DNA is TGCGCCAGCAGCCACACCGGGACAGGGAACTATGGCTACACCTTC. Translating gives CASSHTGTGNYGYTF.

The chain couples TRBV11-2 to TRBJ2-7, with 11 bases that match TRBD1. Losses at the gene ends were 4 bases for V and 7 bases for J; bases not matched to a gene: 9. This CDR3 has 15 amino acids. Germline V gene data show CDR1 as SGHAT and CDR2 as FQNNGV. DNA of the CDR3: TGTGCCAGCAGCTCCCAAGGACAGGGGGCGGGAGAGCAGTACTTC. It encodes CASSSQGQGAGEQYF.

The rearrangement uses TRBV7-8 and TRBJ2-1; 9 bases are a match to TRBD2. Per the germline V gene, CDR1 is SGHVS and CDR2 is FQNEAQ. Trimming cost V 1 base and J 7 bases; bases outside gene matches: 11. The CDR3 consists of 17 residues. The CDR3 DNA reads TGTGCCAGCAGCTTAGTGAGGGCGGGAGGGCCCGAGAATGAGCAGTTCTTC. Residues: CASSLVRAGGPENEQFF.

This chain connects TRBV2 to TRBJ2-1, with TRBD2 matching over 9 bases. Germline V gives CDR1 SNHLY, CDR2 FYNNEI. The CDR3 extends over 14 amino acids. Germline trimming cut 6 bases from V and 4 bases from J; bases unmatched to any gene: 4. In nucleotides, the CDR3 is TGTGCCAGCAGGACGACTAGCGGATACAATGAGCAGTTCTTC. Translating it yields CASRTTSGYNEQFF.

The chain is built from TRBV7-8 and TRBJ1-2; D is unresolved. Per germline, CDR1 SGHVS and CDR2 FQNEAQ. This CDR3 is built from 18 residues. The V end was cut by 3 bases, the J end by 0 bases, with 20 bases between. In nucleotides, the CDR3 is TGTGCCAGCAGCTTGGGATTCACAGTACTCTCCTCTAACTATGGCTACACCTTC. This sequence encodes CASSLGFTVLSSNYGYTF.

DNA of the CDR3: TGTGCCAGCAGTGAATCTGCTTATACCACCGGGGAGCTGTTTTTT. It translates to CASSESAYTTGELFF. The chain employs TRBV25-1 and TRBJ2-2, with no clear D. The CDR3 is 15 residues long. V dropped 1 base and J dropped 4 bases, with 10 bases sitting between them. The germline gives CDR1 MGHDK, CDR2 SYGVNS.

To note about this clone: Germline and junction disagree at one end, which may indicate a read error. The same CDR3 can be traced to other DNA sequences in this sample. The V gene is TRBV18, the J gene TRBJ1-1, with 7 nucleotides matching TRBD1. The CDR3 is 13 amino acids. Germline CDR1 KGHSH, CDR2 LQKENI. The CDR3 sequence: CASSQGGNTEAFF. In nucleotides, the CDR3 is TGTGCCAGCTCACAAGGGGGCAACACCGAAGCTTTCTTT.

This clone was observed a single time. The V call is TRBV28, the J call TRBJ1-5; 7 bases align to TRBD1. The length of the CDR3 is 15 residues. The trim removed 6 bases at V and 5 bases at J, leaving 10 bases unmatched. Germline V gene data show CDR1 as MDHEN and CDR2 as SYDVKM. As DNA, the CDR3 is TGTGCCAGCAGCCTTCCCACAGGGGTTGATCAGCCCCAGCATTTT. It translates to CASSLPTGVDQPQHF. Looking up the rest from reference TRBV28 and TRBJ1-5 gives the full variable domain: DVKVTQSSRYLVKRTGEKVFLECVQDMDHENMFWYRQDPGLGLRLIYFSYDVKMKEKGDIPEGYSVSREKKERFSLILESASTNQTSMYLCASSLPTGVDQPQHFGDGTRLSIL.